This entry concerns a single T cell receptor (beta chain). Its antigen is not known. The primer mix had 60 Vbeta and 13 Jbeta primers. Sequencing was performed with immunoSEQ multiplex PCR; in TCRdb, only in-frame clones are kept and a portion is missing. This table holds 150,000 to 200,000 clones, approximately 80% found once. The data belong to a study of cytomegalovirus exposure and HLA in healthy donors. Study-wide results and caveats: Prior analysis indicated that the majority of TCR beta V segments exhibited productivity approximately 87% or approximately 30% of the time. Across donors, most TCRs were seen rarely, yet some public ones were widespread. The authors judged a highly shared variant cluster likely a sequencing artifact.

Losses at the gene ends were 7 bases for V and 2 bases for J; bases not matched to a gene: 16. The CDR3 totals 17 residues. CDR1 is LNHDA and CDR2 is SQIVND in the germline V gene (reference sequence). Though probably carrying unrecorded immune exposures, donors were nominally healthy at sampling. V gene TRBV19 combines with J gene TRBJ1-2, with TRBD1 matching over 7 bases. This TCR was sampled from a young man in good health and CMV-seronegative. The material sequenced was PBMCs. The CDR3 reads CASTLGTTGLVNYGYTF. CDR3 nucleotide sequence: TGTGCCAGTACCCTGGGGACGACAGGGCTTGTAAACTATGGCTACACCTTC.